This entry describes one TCR beta chain. This record comes from a study of shared clonotypes between healthy human individuals. Assay runs were performed at deep level. Sequenced by immunoSEQ multiplex PCR; TCRdb stores in-frame clones only, minus some. This table has hundreds of thousands of clones, approximately 79% appearing once. This CDR3 is 16 amino acids long. V was trimmed by 5 bases and J by 5 bases, leaving 18 bases between them. Per the germline V gene, CDR1 is MGHDK and CDR2 is SYGVNS. The sample was memory CD4+ T cells sorted from blood. Subset indicated: CD45RA-negative fraction. The rearrangement joins TRBV25-1 to TRBJ1-4, with a possible D match to TRBD1 (5 bases). This clonotype was obtained from a woman aged 25-40 years in good health. DNA for the CDR3: TGTGCCAGCAGTTCAATGCCGGGACGTGGGAATGAAAAACTGTTTTTT. This encodes CASSSMPGRGNEKLFF.